This TCR beta chain is drawn from a study of shared clonotypes between healthy human individuals. Study-wide context: CD8 memory received one plate per donor, CD8 naive two, CD4 memory three and CD4 naive three.

Sequencing was at deep level. Original data processing: In the immunoSEQ data, sequences were junction-only and lacked quality scores, so filtering differed. Repertoires were generated with immunoSEQ multiplex PCR, while TCRdb's copy carries only in-frame clones and drops some. The V and J calls and clone size come from that table; D and trimming were worked out from the DNA. The data show hundreds of thousands of clones, approximately 79% seen once. CDR1 is GTSNPN, CDR2 SVGIG, per germline (reference sequence). The germline V and J ends were trimmed by 0 bases and 1 base, with 11 bases remaining between them. This CDR3 is 15 amino acids long.

The V and J genes are TRBV30 and TRBJ2-3; unclear D gene. The sequenced sample was memory CD4+ T cells sorted from blood. Documented subset: CD45RA-negative fraction. This TCR derives from a woman aged 25 to 39 in good health. The CDR3 here is CAWSVGPPRTDTQYF. The CDR3, as DNA: TGTGCCTGGAGTGTTGGGCCTCCGCGCACAGATACGCAGTATTTT.